At least ten counts were recorded for the clone carrying this T cell receptor (beta chain). The antigen remains undetermined. This entry belongs to a study of metastatic and nonmetastatic thyroid tumors. Study overall: Repertoire comparisons spanned blood and tumor or nodule tissue from malignant and benign thyroid patients.

TCRdb re-called the PCR reads through MiXCR. The table includes 15,000 or so clones, 9% to 14% detected once. Study results and caveats: Significantly higher TCR beta diversity was reportedly seen in malignant thyroid tumors than benign nodules, in blood and tumor.

There were no patients who had received any treatment before thyroid surgery. Material: blood. This TCR was recovered from a female donor with papillary thyroid cancer or a benign thyroid nodule (not recorded which). Some clones in this sample may be carry-over from other donors' samples.

The CDR3 here is CSAGLAGTYEQYF. The CDR3 DNA sequence: TGCAGTGCGGGACTAGCGGGTACCTACGAGCAGTACTTC. This chain links TRBV20-1 with TRBJ2-7; 12 bases agree with TRBD2. The CDR3 is 13 amino acids. V lost 6 bases and J lost 2; bases outside the gene matches: 2. From germline, CDR1 is DFQATT and CDR2 SNEGSKA (reference sequence).